Listed below are T cell receptor beta chains from one sample, sequenced in a study of control samples from healthy donors and cancer patients. Assay used: immunoSEQ multiplex PCR; TCRdb lists only in-frame clones, some missing. The sample lists around 150,000 clones, 96% seen once, with 1% in the top ten. Material: blood. Receptor source: a woman younger than 45 in good health. CDR3s include the opening cysteine and the closing phenylalanine or tryptophan. D genes are given only for firm matches. The size field is filled for only some rows; it gives once, few, many or a size class.

j_gene,len,v_gene,d_gene,abundance,CDR3aa,CDR3nt
TRBJ1-5,15,TRBV30,.,.,CAWRQGDPSNQPQHF,TGTGCCTGGAGACAGGGAGATCCTAGCAATCAGCCCCAGCATTTT
TRBJ1-2,15,TRBV23-1,.,.,CASSLPGPNKEGYTF,TGCGCCAGCAGTCTCCCGGGTCCGAACAAGGAGGGCTACACCTTC
TRBJ2-6,17,TRBV24-1,.,.,CATSVGTVSSGANVLTF,TGTGCCACCAGCGTCGGGACCGTTAGCTCTGGGGCCAACGTCCTGACTTTC
TRBJ1-1,15,TRBV5-6,.,.,CASSSRAGGTTEAFF,TGTGCCAGCAGCTCACGGGCAGGCGGAACAACTGAAGCTTTCTTT
TRBJ1-2,15,TRBV5-1,.,.,CASSSFQGIGSGYTF,TGCGCCAGCAGCTCGTTCCAGGGAATCGGTAGTGGCTACACCTTC
TRBJ2-6,16,TRBV29-1,.,.,CSVPLAEPSGANVLTF,TGCAGCGTACCTTTAGCGGAACCCTCTGGGGCCAACGTCCTGACTTTC
TRBJ1-2,14,TRBV5-6,.,.,CASSLGGQFYGYTF,TGTGCCAGCAGCTTGGGTGGACAGTTCTATGGCTACACCTTC
TRBJ2-2,15,TRBV5-6,.,once,CASSLGQVKAGELFF,TGTGCCAGCAGCTTGGGACAGGTCAAGGCCGGGGAGCTGTTTTTT
TRBJ1-6,12,TRBV2,.,.,CASRIGNSPLHF,TGTGCCAGCAGGATAGGAAATTCACCCCTCCACTTT
TRBJ2-2,16,TRBV5-1,TRBD2,.,CASSLLAGMNTGELFF,TGCGCCAGCAGCTTGCTAGCGGGGATGAACACCGGGGAGCTGTTTTTT
TRBJ1-1,14,TRBV5-4,.,.,CASSFGTGYTEAFF,TGTGCCAGCAGCTTCGGTACTGGATACACTGAAGCTTTCTTT
TRBJ2-7,15,TRBV9,TRBD1,.,CASSVGGTGNYEQYF,TGTGCCAGCAGCGTAGGGGGGACAGGGAACTACGAGCAGTACTTC
TRBJ2-1,16,TRBV7-2,TRBD2,.,CASSSSGGASYNEQFF,TGTGCCAGCAGCTCTAGCGGGGGGGCATCCTACAATGAGCAGTTCTTC
TRBJ1-1,13,TRBV29-1,.,.,CSVGFGVGTEAFF,TGCAGCGTTGGGTTCGGTGTCGGCACTGAAGCTTTCTTT
TRBJ2-7,13,TRBV6-5,.,.,CASTGGLISEQYF,TGTGCCAGCACCGGGGGGCTTATTTCAGAGCAGTACTTC
TRBJ1-2,16,TRBV27,TRBD1,.,CASRSPGQGQRDGYTF,TGTGCCAGCAGATCACCGGGACAGGGCCAAAGGGATGGCTACACCTTC
TRBJ2-2,16,TRBV14,.,.,CASSQEERRNTGELFF,TGTGCCAGCAGCCAAGAAGAAAGGAGGAACACCGGGGAGCTGTTTTTT
TRBJ2-3,13,TRBV11-2,.,.,CASSFEITDTQYF,TGTGCCAGCAGCTTCGAGATAACAGATACGCAGTATTTT
TRBJ2-1,14,TRBV28,TRBD1,.,CASRDRLSYNEQFF,TGTGCCAGCAGGGACAGGCTTTCCTACAATGAGCAGTTCTTC
TRBJ1-2,13,TRBV30,.,.,CAWSEGLHYGYTF,TGTGCCTGGAGTGAGGGGCTTCACTATGGCTACACCTTC
TRBJ1-5,14,TRBV24-1,TRBD1,.,CATGGTGSLEPQHF,TGTGCCACCGGGGGGACAGGGAGTTTGGAGCCCCAGCATTTT
TRBJ2-2,13,TRBV19,.,once,CASSMPGSGELFF,TGTGCCAGTAGTATGCCAGGAAGCGGGGAGCTGTTTTTT
TRBJ1-6,15,TRBV6-2/TRBV6-3,TRBD1,few,CASSQGTGGNSPLHF,TGTGCCAGCAGCCAGGGGACAGGAGGAAATTCACCCCTCCACTTT
TRBJ1-4,13,TRBV7-3,.,.,CASSLTQGGKLFF,TGTGCCAGCAGCTTAACCCAGGGAGGCAAACTGTTTTTT
TRBJ2-7,18,TRBV2,.,.,CASSDEGPWAVRSYEQYF,TGTGCCAGCAGTGATGAGGGGCCCTGGGCAGTCAGGTCCTACGAGCAGTACTTC
TRBJ1-5,13,TRBV6-6,.,.,CAAQGGGNQPQHF,TGTGCCGCCCAAGGAGGAGGGAATCAGCCCCAGCATTTT
TRBJ2-7,15,TRBV10-2,TRBD2,.,CASRASGGRSYEQYF,TGCGCCAGCAGGGCTAGCGGGGGACGTTCCTACGAGCAGTACTTC
TRBJ2-3,14,TRBV30,.,.,CAWSWLASTDTQYF,TGTGCCTGGAGTTGGCTAGCTAGCACAGATACGCAGTATTTT
TRBJ2-5,13,TRBV5-6,.,once,CASSFGPQVSQYF,TGTGCCAGCAGCTTCGGGCCTCAAGTGAGCCAGTACTTC
TRBJ1-1,13,TRBV3-1/TRBV3-2,TRBD1,.,CASSLTGGAEAFF,TGTGCCAGCAGCCTCACAGGGGGGGCTGAAGCTTTCTTT
TRBJ1-3,17,TRBV30,.,.,CAWSGLGGGTSGNTIYF,TGTGCCTGGAGTGGGCTAGGAGGCGGTACCTCTGGAAACACCATATATTTT
TRBJ1-2,16,TRBV27,.,.,CASSRTWTSLDGGYTF,TGTGCCAGCAGCAGGACTTGGACATCGCTTGATGGTGGCTACACCTTC
TRBJ2-1,15,TRBV14,TRBD2,.,CASSHTSGGGNEQFF,TGTGCCAGCAGCCATACTAGCGGAGGGGGCAATGAGCAGTTCTTC
TRBJ1-4,12,TRBV29-1,.,.,CSAVAGPEKLFF,TGCAGCGCCGTGGCAGGGCCTGAAAAACTGTTTTTT
TRBJ2-7,13,TRBV7-9,.,.,CASSLAGANEQYF,TGTGCCAGCAGCTTAGCGGGGGCCAACGAGCAGTACTTC
TRBJ1-6,14,TRBV21-1,.,.,CASIKRSGNSPLHF,TGTGCCAGCATCAAAAGGTCCGGCAATTCACCCCTCCACTTT
TRBJ2-7,15,TRBV3-1/TRBV3-2,.,.,CASSQVGLPTYEQYF,TGTGCCAGCAGCCAAGTAGGACTCCCCACCTACGAGCAGTACTTC
TRBJ2-7,11,TRBV6-5,.,.,CASSLGYEQYF,TGTGCCAGCAGCCTAGGTTACGAGCAGTACTTC
TRBJ2-7,12,TRBV7-9,.,.,CASSLRGGEQYF,TGTGCCAGCAGCTTGAGAGGGGGAGAGCAGTACTTC
TRBJ2-1,15,TRBV28,.,.,CASSSEGPMYNEQFF,TGTGCCAGCAGTTCCGAGGGTCCAATGTACAATGAGCAGTTCTTC
TRBJ1-5,16,TRBV27,.,.,CASRTFSMGGNQPQHF,TGTGCCAGCAGAACGTTCAGTATGGGTGGCAATCAGCCCCAGCATTTT
TRBJ1-5,14,TRBV2,.,.,CASSVSHSNQPQHF,TGTGCCAGCAGTGTTTCACATAGCAATCAGCCCCAGCATTTT
TRBJ2-1,14,TRBV5-1,TRBD2,.,CASREIAGGREQFF,TGCGCCAGCAGAGAAATAGCGGGGGGCCGGGAGCAGTTCTTC
TRBJ1-2,15,TRBV5-6,.,.,CASSLVPRGNYGYTF,TGTGCCAGCAGCTTGGTTCCCAGGGGAAACTATGGCTACACCTTC
TRBJ1-2,13,TRBV28,.,.,CASSPDGGGGYTF,TGTGCCAGCAGCCCGGACGGCGGGGGAGGCTACACCTTC
TRBJ1-5,16,TRBV28,.,.,CASSLFGQGSNQPQHF,TGTGCCAGCAGTTTATTTGGCCAGGGAAGTAATCAGCCCCAGCATTTT
TRBJ2-1,16,TRBV10-3,.,.,CATGGGGPSSYNEQFF,TGTGCCACCGGTGGGGGCGGCCCGAGCTCCTACAATGAGCAGTTCTTC
TRBJ1-5,14,TRBV19,.,once,CASSIRGTGQPQHF,TGTGCCAGTAGCATCCGGGGGACTGGACAGCCCCAGCATTTT
TRBJ2-7,12,TRBV29-1,.,.,CSVEDTSYEQYF,TGCAGCGTTGAGGACACTTCCTACGAGCAGTACTTC
TRBJ2-5,14,TRBV19,.,.,CASSLAPSSETQYF,TGTGCCAGTAGTTTAGCTCCCTCATCAGAGACCCAGTACTTC
TRBJ1-2,11,TRBV5-1,.,once,CASRSSYGYTF,TGCGCCAGCAGGTCCTCCTATGGCTACACCTTC
TRBJ2-2,14,TRBV4-2,.,.,CASSQEMASGELFF,TGTGCCAGCAGCCAGGAGATGGCGTCCGGGGAGCTGTTTTTT